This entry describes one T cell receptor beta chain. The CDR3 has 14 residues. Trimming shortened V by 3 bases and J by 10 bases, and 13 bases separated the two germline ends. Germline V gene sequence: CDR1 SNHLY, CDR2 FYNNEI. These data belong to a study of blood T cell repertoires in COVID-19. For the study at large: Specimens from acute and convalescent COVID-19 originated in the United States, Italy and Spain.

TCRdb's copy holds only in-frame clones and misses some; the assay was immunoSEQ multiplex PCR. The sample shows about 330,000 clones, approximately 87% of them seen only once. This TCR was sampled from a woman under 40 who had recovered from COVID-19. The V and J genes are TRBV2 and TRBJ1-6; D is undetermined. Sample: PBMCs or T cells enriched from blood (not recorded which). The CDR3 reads CASSDWQLASPLHF. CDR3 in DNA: TGTGCCAGCAGTGATTGGCAGTTAGCGTCACCCCTCCACTTT. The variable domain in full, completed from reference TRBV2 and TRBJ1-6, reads EPEVTQTPSHQVTQMGQEVILRCVPISNHLYFYWYRQILGQKVEFLVSFYNNEISEKSEIFDDQFSVERPDGSNFTLKIRSTKLEDSAMYFCASSDWQLASPLHFGNGTRLTVT.